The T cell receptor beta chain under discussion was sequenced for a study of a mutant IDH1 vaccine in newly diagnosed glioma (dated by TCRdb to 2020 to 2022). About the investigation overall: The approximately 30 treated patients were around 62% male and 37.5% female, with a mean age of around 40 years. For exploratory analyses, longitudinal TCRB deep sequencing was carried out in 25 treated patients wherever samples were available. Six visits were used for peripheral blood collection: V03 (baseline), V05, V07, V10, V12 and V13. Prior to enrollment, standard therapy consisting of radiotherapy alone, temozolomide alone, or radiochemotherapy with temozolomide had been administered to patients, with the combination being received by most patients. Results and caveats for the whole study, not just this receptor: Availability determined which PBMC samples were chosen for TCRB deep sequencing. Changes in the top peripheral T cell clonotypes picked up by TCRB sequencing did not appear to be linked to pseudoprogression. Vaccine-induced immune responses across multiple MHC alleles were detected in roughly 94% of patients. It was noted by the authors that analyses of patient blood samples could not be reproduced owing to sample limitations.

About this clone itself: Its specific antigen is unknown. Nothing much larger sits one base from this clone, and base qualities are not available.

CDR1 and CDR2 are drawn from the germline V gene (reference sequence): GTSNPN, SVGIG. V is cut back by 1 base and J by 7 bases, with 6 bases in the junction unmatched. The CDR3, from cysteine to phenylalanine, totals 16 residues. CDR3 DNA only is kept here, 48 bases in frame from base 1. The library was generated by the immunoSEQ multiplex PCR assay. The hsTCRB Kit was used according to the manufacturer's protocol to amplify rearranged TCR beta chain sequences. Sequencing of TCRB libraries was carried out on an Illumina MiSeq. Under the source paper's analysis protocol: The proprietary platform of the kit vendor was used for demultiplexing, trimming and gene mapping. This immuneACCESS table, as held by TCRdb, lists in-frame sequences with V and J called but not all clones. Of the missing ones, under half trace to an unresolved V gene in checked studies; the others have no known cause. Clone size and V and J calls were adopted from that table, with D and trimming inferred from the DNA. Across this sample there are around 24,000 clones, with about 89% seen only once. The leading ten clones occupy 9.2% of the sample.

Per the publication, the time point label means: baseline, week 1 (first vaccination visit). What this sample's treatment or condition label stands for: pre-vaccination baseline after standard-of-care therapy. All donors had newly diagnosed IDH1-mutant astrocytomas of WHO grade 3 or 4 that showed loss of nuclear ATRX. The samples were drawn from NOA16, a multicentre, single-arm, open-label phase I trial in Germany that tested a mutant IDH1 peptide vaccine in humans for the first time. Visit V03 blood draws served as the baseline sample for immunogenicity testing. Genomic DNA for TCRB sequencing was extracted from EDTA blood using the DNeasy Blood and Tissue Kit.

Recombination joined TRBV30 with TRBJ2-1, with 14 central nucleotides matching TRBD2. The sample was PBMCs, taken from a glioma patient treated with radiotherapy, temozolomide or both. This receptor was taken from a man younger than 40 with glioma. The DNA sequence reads TGTGCCTGGAGTGGGGGGACTAGCGGGAGTGTGAATGAGCAGTTCTTC. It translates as CAWSGGTSGSVNEQFF. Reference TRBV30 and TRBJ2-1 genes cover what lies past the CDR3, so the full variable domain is SQTIHQWPATLVQPVGSPLSLECTVEGTSNPNLYWYRQAAGRGLQLLFYSVGIGQISSEVPQNLSASRPQDRQFILSSKKLLLSDSGFYLCAWSGGTSGSVNEQFFGPGTRLTVL.